Below, 18 T cell receptor beta chains from the same sample are listed, as sequenced in a study of metastatic and nonmetastatic thyroid tumors. No patient had received any treatment before thyroid surgery. TCRdb called clones again from the PCR reads with MiXCR. The table records approximately 13,000 clones, around 25% of them present only once. Sequences were obtained from adjacent normal tissue. These receptor sequences come from a female donor with papillary thyroid cancer or a benign thyroid nodule (not recorded which). Some clones in this sample may be carry-over from other donors' samples.

V usage is TRBV20-1 and J usage is TRBJ2-6; weak D call: TRBD1 (6 bases). The V and J ends lost 5 bases and 1 base respectively, with 9 bases between them. Germline assignment: CDR1 DFQATT and CDR2 SNEGSKA (reference sequence). This CDR3 is built from 14 residues. The CDR3 reads CSAFQGSGANVLTF. Here the CDR3 DNA reads TGCAGTGCTTTCCAGGGGTCTGGGGCCAACGTCCTGACTTTC.

The chain has TRBV20-1 and TRBJ1-5; the D gene is possibly TRBD1 (5 bases). Germline V gene lookup returns CDR1 DFQATT and CDR2 SNEGSKA (reference sequence). CDR3 length: 13 residues. V shed 4 bases and J shed 4 bases, with 11 bases lying between them. The CDR3: CSATQGTNQPQHF. CDR3 DNA sequence: TGCAGTGCTACGCAGGGTACTAATCAGCCCCAGCATTTT.

This clone appeared a few times. An end of the junction differs from the germline gene, which may be a read error. This CDR3 is CSSSRDPYGYTF. In DNA, the CDR3 is TGTTCCAGCAGCCGGGACCCCTATGGCTACACCTTC. The rearrangement joins TRBV7-9 to TRBJ1-2, with D tentatively TRBD1 (5 bases). The germline V gene encodes CDR1 SEHNR and CDR2 FQNEAQ (reference sequence). CDR3 length: 12 residues.

With respect to this clone: The conserved closing phenylalanine or tryptophan is absent in this CDR3, likely reflecting a read error. The DNA is omitted, as the CDR3 cannot be located on it reliably, and the CDR3 follows TCRdb's listing. V usage is TRBV6-6 and J usage is TRBJ1-1; the table's D call TRBD1 went unverified against the DNA. CDR1 is MNHNY and CDR2 is SVGAGI in the germline V gene (reference sequence). The CDR3 length equals 14 residues, ends included. The CDR3 region is CASSYSTILGGLIV.

The V and J genes are TRBV7-9 and TRBJ1-4, with a possible D match to TRBD1 (5 bases). The V end was cut by 4 bases, the J end by 8 bases, with 14 bases between. The CDR3 length is 14 residues. From germline, CDR1 is SEHNR and CDR2 FQNEAQ (reference sequence). The CDR3 spells CASSSTGPQEKLFF. The CDR3 coding sequence is TGTGCCAGCAGCTCCACGGGACCTCAAGAAAAACTGTTTTTT.

This clone has ten or more counts. A read error may explain this, as a much larger clone is one base away. The rearrangement links TRBV29-1 to TRBJ2-7; D possibly corresponds to TRBD2 (6 bases). The CDR3 is 13 amino acids. Germline CDR1 is SQVTM and CDR2 is ANQGSEA. Deletions cut 7 bases from V and 7 bases from J, with 20 bases between. CDR3 coding DNA: TGCAGCGCCCAGGTAACTGGGGCGGGGGAGCAGTACTTC. Translation: CSAQVTGAGEQYF.

This clone was observed at least ten times. The gene calls are TRBV10-2 and TRBJ2-5; 11 nucleotides agree with TRBD2. Looked up from germline, CDR1 is WSHSY and CDR2 is SAAADI. There are 16 residues in the CDR3. V dropped 4 bases and J dropped 4; count of bases not matched to a gene: 8. CDR3 protein: CASSGYDLAGGETQYF. The CDR3 DNA is TGCGCCAGCAGTGGGTACGACCTAGCGGGGGGAGAGACCCAGTACTTC.

The genes are TRBV20-1 and TRBJ1-1; no reliable D call. Trimming stripped 4 bases from V and 8 bases from J, with 14 bases between. The CDR3 totals 12 residues. From germline, CDR1 is DFQATT and CDR2 SNEGSKA (reference sequence). The CDR3 bases are TGCAGTGCTAATACAGTGAGAACCGAAGCTTTCTTT. Translated, it gives CSANTVRTEAFF.

This clone was detected once. The rearrangement uses TRBV9 and TRBJ2-5; TRBD2 aligns across 7 bases. The germline V gene has CDR1 SGDLS and CDR2 YYNGEE. The trim removed 3 bases at V and 1 base at J, leaving 9 bases unmatched. This CDR3 spans 16 amino acids. The CDR3 bases are TGTGCCAGCAGCGCCTGTGCTAGCGGAAGCCAAGAGACCCAGTACTTC. Its protein product is CASSACASGSQETQYF.

The table lists this clone with many counts. The chain couples TRBV5-5 to TRBJ1-1; D may be TRBD1 (5 bases). The length of the CDR3 is 14 residues. Germline loops: CDR1 SGHKS, CDR2 YYEKEE (reference sequence). Trimming pared 4 bases from V and 2 bases from J, leaving 12 bases between. In nucleotides, the CDR3 is TGTGCCAGCAGCCGAGGACAAAGCAACACTGAAGCTTTCTTT. Residues: CASSRGQSNTEAFF.

This sequence joins TRBV19 and TRBJ1-1, with 8 bases identical to TRBD1. Trimming cost V 2 bases and J 9 bases; bases outside gene matches: 2. The CDR3 consists of 12 residues. The germline gives CDR1 LNHDA, CDR2 SQIVND (reference sequence). The CDR3 loop reads CASSISRGQAFF. CDR3 coding DNA: TGTGCCAGTAGTATAAGCAGGGGGCAAGCTTTCTTT.

Remarks on this clone: At one end the junction does not follow the germline gene, possibly because of a read error. The chain joins TRBV30 to TRBJ2-3; D unclear. Germline V CDR1 and CDR2: GTSNPN, SVGIG (reference sequence). This CDR3 region has 14 residues. CDR3 coding DNA: TGTGCCTGTGAAGACTGGGTTGGTACAGTTACGCAGTATTTT. Its translation is CACEDWVGTVTQYF.

This clone was detected many times. The chain joins TRBV9 to TRBJ2-3; D not resolved. V lost 0 bases to trimming and J lost 0 bases, with 5 bases between them. Germline V gives CDR1 SGDLS, CDR2 YYNGEE. The CDR3 loop spans 14 amino acids. CDR3 DNA: TGTGCCAGCAGCGTAGCTCCGAGCACAGATACGCAGTATTTT. Translating gives CASSVAPSTDTQYF.

This clone showed up just a few times. V is TRBV6-2 or TRBV6-3 and J is TRBJ2-7, with D perhaps given as TRBD1 or TRBD2 (6 bases each). Germline V gene data show CDR1 as MNHEY and CDR2 as SVGEGT. Trimming pared 1 base from V and 9 bases from J, leaving 13 bases between. There are 13 residues in the CDR3. CDR3 in DNA: TGTGCCAGCAGTTACTTGGGTGGGGGGCCGCAGTACTTC. Residues: CASSYLGGGPQYF.

This clone has more than one count but fewer than ten. This chain uses TRBV6-6 with TRBJ2-7, with D perhaps assigned TRBD1 or TRBD2 (6 bases each). V gave up 2 bases and J gave up 6 bases, with 11 bases separating them. The CDR3 spans 13 residues. The germline V gene encodes CDR1 MNHNY and CDR2 SVGAGI (reference sequence). The CDR3 is CASSYGGGGEQYF. In nucleotides, the CDR3 is TGTGCCAGCAGTTACGGAGGGGGTGGCGAGCAGTACTTC.

Remarks on this clone: An end of the junction differs from the germline gene, which may be a read error. The V call is TRBV5-1, the J call TRBJ2-5; 9 bases are shared with TRBD2. The CDR3 length is 18 residues. The V gene's germline CDR1 is SGHRS and CDR2 YFSETQ. The DNA of the CDR3 is TGCGCCAACAGCTTGCCTAGCAGACTAGCGGAACAAGAAGAGACCCAGTATTTC. Translation: CANSLPSRLAEQEETQYF.

This clone was seen a handful of times. The chain employs TRBV24-1 and TRBJ2-1; D call uncertain. V dropped 7 bases and J dropped 8 bases, with 8 bases sitting between them. The CDR3 has 11 amino acids. In germline, CDR1 is KGHDR, CDR2 SFDVKD. CDR3 residues: CATSLWDEQFF. The CDR3 nucleotides are TGTGCCACCAGCCTCTGGGATGAGCAGTTCTTC.

Sample share makes this clone medium-sized (0.01 to 0.1%). The chain employs TRBV20-1 and TRBJ1-1; D is unclear. The germline CDR1 and CDR2 sequences are DFQATT and SNEGSKA (reference sequence). V was clipped by 1 base and J by 4 bases, with 22 bases between them. CDR3 size: 17 residues. Written as DNA, the CDR3 is TGCAGTGCTAGAGCGGGTAGTTGGTCCTCTTTGGGCACTGAAGCTTTCTTT. Its translation is CSARAGSWSSLGTEAFF.